This T cell receptor (beta chain) was found in a study of blood T cell repertoires in COVID-19 (dated by TCRdb to the early 2020s). At the level of the whole study: The collaborator samples originated in the United States, Italy and Spain and spanned the acute and convalescent phases of COVID-19. The material from the prospective study consisted of cDNA or gDNA derived from T cells, B-cell-depleted T cells, or PBMCs. Deeply sampled blood TCRbeta repertoires from subjects exposed to, actively infected with, or recovered from COVID-19 were included in the dataset. The repertoires were released in a freely available public database intended as a resource for research on the immune response to SARS-CoV-2. The samples were drawn from two sources: the first 160 participants of the ongoing ImmuneRACE study, and fewer than 1,500 subjects contributed by 6 global collaborators. Sample metadata almost always included a de-identified subject ID, COVID-19 status, age in years and sex. Where available, HLA class I and class II types were taken from metadata supplied by the sample provider and were not determined by assay-based typing. General conclusions and limits of the study: Clinical and demographic metadata were provided uncurated, with the amount varying by source and participant.

Note on this clone: Its binding antigen is unknown. Base qualities are not provided; no much larger clone lies one nucleotide away.

Whole blood was collected in K2EDTA tubes by collaborating institutions according to the institutions' own protocols. Collaborator samples were shipped for TCRbeta analysis as frozen whole blood, isolated PBMCs, or DNA extracted from either sample type. The CDR3 has 12 amino acids, counting the end cysteine and phenylalanine. This entry keeps only the CDR3 DNA: 36 bases, framed from base 1. Taken from the germline V gene, the CDR1 and CDR2 loops are SNHLY and FYNNEI. Germline trimming: 10 bases from V, 6 bases from J; junction bases outside gene matches: 5. TCRbeta CDR3 regions were amplified from genomic DNA by means of the immunoSEQ Assay, a bias-controlled multiplex PCR. The source study handled its data this way. The number of nucleated cells in each sample was estimated from the amplification of reference gene primers within the assay. Sequence reads were collapsed and filtered to measure the absolute abundance of every unique TCRbeta CDR3 rearrangement. For each sample, productive Simpson clonality was calculated as the square root of Simpson's diversity index over productive rearrangements. As stored in TCRdb, this immuneACCESS dataset retains in-frame rearrangements with V and J assigned. A fraction of the clones does not appear; measured against another copy, unresolved V genes explain less than half of the discrepancy, and the remainder lacks a known reason. V and J calls and clone size are copied from that table; D and trimming were computed from the DNA. This sample lists about 94,000 clones; around 82% were detected once. The ten top clones hold 6.3% of the sample.

Sequences were obtained from peripheral blood. The sequence joins TRBV2 to TRBJ2-3, with 9 middle bases fitting TRBD1. The receptor was isolated from a man in his fifties or sixties with acute or convalescent COVID-19. Here is the DNA: TGTGCCATTACAGGGGGCTTTGATACGCAGTATTTT. Its protein product is CAITGGFDTQYF. Full variable domain (CDR3 extended with the reference TRBV2 and TRBJ2-3 proteins): EPEVTQTPSHQVTQMGQEVILRCVPISNHLYFYWYRQILGQKVEFLVSFYNNEISEKSEIFDDQFSVERPDGSNFTLKIRSTKLEDSAMYFCAITGGFDTQYFGPGTRLTVL.